These T cell receptor beta chains were read from a single sample in a study of blood T cell repertoires in COVID-19. Libraries were prepared by immunoSEQ multiplex PCR; TCRdb keeps only in-frame clonotypes and omits some of them. The sample contains 140,000 to 150,000 clones, under 90% of which appear only once. The sequenced material came from peripheral blood. Receptors originate from a human donor in a cohort sampled during active COVID-19. Each CDR3 is given with its conserved first and last residue. The D gene is left open where the match is weak. Rows may omit the clone size; those that give it use once, few, many or a size class.

D gene | clone size | J gene | V gene | CDR3 protein | CDR3 DNA
NA | NA | TRBJ2-2 | TRBV7-3 | CASSFRGAGELFF | TGTGCCAGCAGCTTTAGGGGTGCCGGGGAGCTGTTTTTT
NA | NA | TRBJ1-4 | TRBV9 | CASTPGDYNEKLFF | TGTGCCAGCACCCCGGGGGACTATAATGAAAAACTGTTTTTT
TRBD1 | few | TRBJ2-2 | TRBV6-4 | CASSRETGDLTGELFF | TGTGCCAGCAGCCGAGAGACAGGGGACCTTACCGGGGAGCTGTTTTTT
TRBD2 | NA | TRBJ2-2 | TRBV11-3 | CASSLAGGNTGELFF | TGTGCCAGCAGCTTAGCGGGGGGGAACACCGGGGAGCTGTTTTTT
NA | NA | TRBJ1-1 | TRBV4-3 | CASSLQLLGTEAFF | TGCGCCAGCAGCCTCCAACTCCTTGGCACTGAAGCTTTCTTT
TRBD2 | NA | TRBJ2-5 | TRBV29-1 | CSVGGSGIETQYF | TGCAGCGTTGGGGGTAGCGGGATAGAGACCCAGTACTTC
NA | NA | TRBJ2-3 | TRBV11-2 | CAGSRGAADTQYF | TGTGCCGGCAGTCGGGGAGCGGCAGATACGCAGTATTTT
TRBD1 | NA | TRBJ1-5 | TRBV6-6 | CASGPGTGGNQPQHF | TGTGCCAGCGGTCCGGGAACAGGGGGCAATCAGCCCCAGCATTTT
NA | NA | TRBJ1-1 | TRBV29-1 | CSVRGWGNTEAFF | TGCAGCGTTCGGGGTTGGGGAAACACTGAAGCTTTCTTT
TRBD2 | NA | TRBJ2-5 | TRBV11-3 | CASRTRGEWETQYF | TGTGCCAGCAGGACTCGGGGGGAATGGGAGACCCAGTACTTC
TRBD2 | NA | TRBJ2-5 | TRBV19 | CATRARRLAEETQYF | TGTGCCACCAGGGCGCGGAGACTAGCGGAGGAGACCCAGTACTTC
NA | NA | TRBJ1-4 | TRBV2 | CASSLGGTPNEKLFF | TGTGCCAGCAGTCTGGGGGGAACTCCTAATGAAAAACTGTTTTTT
TRBD1 | NA | TRBJ1-6 | TRBV27 | CASSLSRGQTYNSPLHF | TGTGCCAGCAGTTTATCGAGGGGGCAGACCTATAATTCACCCCTCCACTTT
NA | NA | TRBJ2-5 | TRBV11-1 | CASSSLFRDNQETQYF | TGTGCCAGCAGCTCCCTCTTCCGGGACAACCAAGAGACCCAGTACTTC
TRBD1 | NA | TRBJ2-5 | TRBV5-1 | CASRSDRGLETQYF | TGCGCCAGCAGATCCGACAGGGGGCTAGAGACCCAGTACTTC
NA | NA | TRBJ1-4 | TRBV6-5 | CASSYQGTEKLFF | TGTGCCAGCAGTTACCAGGGGACGGAAAAACTGTTTTTT
NA | NA | TRBJ2-1 | TRBV5-1 | CASSRATQGPNEQFF | TGCGCCAGCAGCCGAGCGACACAGGGCCCCAATGAGCAGTTCTTC
TRBD1 | NA | TRBJ1-1 | TRBV7-8 | CASRTSQGAGEAFF | TGTGCCAGCAGGACTTCACAGGGGGCTGGTGAAGCTTTCTTT
NA | NA | TRBJ1-2 | TRBV7-9 | CASSYDTYGYTF | TGTGCCAGCAGCTACGACACCTATGGCTACACCTTC
NA | once | TRBJ2-1 | TRBV4-3 | CASSLTFYNEQFF | TGCGCCAGCAGCCTGACTTTCTACAATGAGCAGTTCTTC
NA | NA | TRBJ2-2 | TRBV2 | CASSDQGTGELFF | TGTGCCAGCAGTGATCAGGGAACCGGGGAGCTGTTTTTT
TRBD1 | once | TRBJ1-1 | TRBV3-1/TRBV3-2 | CASLGQGATEAFF | TGTGCCAGCCTCGGACAGGGTGCGACTGAAGCTTTCTTT
NA | NA | TRBJ2-1 | TRBV6-1 | CASSERGNEQFF | TGTGCCAGCAGTGAAAGGGGGAATGAGCAGTTCTTC
TRBD2 | NA | TRBJ2-5 | TRBV6-2/TRBV6-3 | CASSSPPGLAGASLETQYF | TGTGCCAGCAGTTCTCCCCCCGGATTAGCGGGGGCCTCGTTAGAGACCCAGTACTTC
NA | NA | TRBJ2-5 | TRBV5-1 | CASSRGEVEETQYF | TGCGCCAGCAGCAGGGGTGAGGTCGAAGAGACCCAGTACTTC
NA | NA | TRBJ1-6 | TRBV10-3 | CAISESNVRGGANSPLHF | TGTGCCATCAGTGAGTCGAATGTCCGGGGGGGAGCCAATTCACCCCTCCACTTT
TRBD2 | NA | TRBJ2-2 | TRBV7-2 | CASSFAAGGYTGELFF | TGTGCCAGCAGCTTCGCTGCGGGGGGGTACACCGGGGAGCTGTTTTTT
TRBD2 | NA | TRBJ2-4 | TRBV12-5 | CASGRGGQSRNIQYF | TGTGCTAGTGGTCGGGGGGGACAATCGAGAAACATTCAGTACTTC
NA | few | TRBJ1-1 | TRBV6-4 | CASSQIPNTEAFF | TGTGCCAGCAGTCAGATACCGAACACTGAAGCTTTCTTT
NA | NA | TRBJ2-1 | TRBV20-1 | CSAGGSGVYNEQFF | TGCAGTGCTGGTGGTAGCGGAGTGTACAATGAGCAGTTCTTC
NA | few | TRBJ1-6 | TRBV9 | CASSGRDNNSPLHF | TGTGCCAGCAGCGGCCGGGACAATAATTCACCCCTCCACTTT
TRBD1 | NA | TRBJ2-1 | TRBV19 | CASSITRGPYEQFF | TGTGCCAGTAGTATAACCAGGGGGCCGTATGAGCAGTTCTTC
TRBD1 | NA | TRBJ1-2 | TRBV19 | CASSSTGGYGYTF | TGTGCCAGTAGCTCGACAGGGGGGTATGGCTACACCTTC
TRBD1 | NA | TRBJ2-2 | TRBV6-5 | CASSIQGANTGELFF | TGTGCCAGCAGTATACAGGGGGCGAACACCGGGGAGCTGTTTTTT
TRBD2 | NA | TRBJ2-1 | TRBV2 | CASSPGLAVQSSYNEQFF | TGTGCCAGCAGTCCCGGACTAGCGGTCCAGAGCTCCTACAATGAGCAGTTCTTC
NA | NA | TRBJ1-1 | TRBV3-1/TRBV3-2 | CASSRQTANTEAFF | TGTGCCAGCAGCCGACAGACAGCGAACACTGAAGCTTTCTTT
TRBD1 | once | TRBJ1-1 | TRBV15 | CATSRGQGAPRGTEAFF | TGTGCCACCAGCCGGGGACAGGGGGCCCCAAGGGGCACTGAAGCTTTCTTT